Reported below is one TCR beta chain. The CDR3 contains 15 residues. After removal of 3 bases from V and 7 bases from J, the junction contained 10 bases not matched to a gene. Germline assignment: CDR1 ENHRY and CDR2 SYGVKD. The data belong to a study of blood T cell repertoires in COVID-19. Study-level information: From the United States, Italy and Spain came samples of acute and convalescent COVID-19. T cells, B-cell-depleted T cells, or PBMCs supplied cDNA or gDNA.

Per the authors' pipeline: Quantification of nucleated cells was approximated via reference gene primer amplification. The table came from immunoSEQ multiplex PCR; TCRdb's copy has only in-frame clones and leaves some out. D and trimming come from the DNA, and the V and J calls and clone size come from that table. This table has roughly 63,000 clones, about 78% appearing once. This TCR was recovered from a man of 80 years or more with acute or convalescent COVID-19. The J gene is TRBJ2-5, the V gene TRBV10-3; 8 nucleotides match TRBD2. What was sequenced was peripheral blood. CDR3 amino acids: CAISEPRGGGVTQYF. In nucleotides, the CDR3 is TGTGCCATCAGTGAACCCCGGGGGGGAGGGGTGACCCAGTACTTC.